This T cell receptor (beta chain) was retrieved from a study of shared clonotypes between healthy human individuals. Study-wide background: Used for every donor were three CD4 naive, three CD4 memory, two CD8 naive and one CD8 memory plate.

This table comes from immunoSEQ multiplex PCR, and its TCRdb copy is limited to in-frame clones, with some not included. The sample carries over a million clones, around 97% recorded once. The CDR3 length is 15 residues. This sequence originates from a young man in good health. Sequenced sample: naive CD4+ T cells sorted from blood. Subset denoted: CD45RA+ positively selected. V and J are TRBV21-1 and TRBJ1-4; no check of the table's D call, TRBD1, against the DNA was made. TRBV21-1 is a pseudogene. The CDR3 DNA is TGTGCCAGCATCGTAACAGGGGGTGCGAATGAAAAACTGTTTTTT. It translates to CASIVTGGANEKLFF.